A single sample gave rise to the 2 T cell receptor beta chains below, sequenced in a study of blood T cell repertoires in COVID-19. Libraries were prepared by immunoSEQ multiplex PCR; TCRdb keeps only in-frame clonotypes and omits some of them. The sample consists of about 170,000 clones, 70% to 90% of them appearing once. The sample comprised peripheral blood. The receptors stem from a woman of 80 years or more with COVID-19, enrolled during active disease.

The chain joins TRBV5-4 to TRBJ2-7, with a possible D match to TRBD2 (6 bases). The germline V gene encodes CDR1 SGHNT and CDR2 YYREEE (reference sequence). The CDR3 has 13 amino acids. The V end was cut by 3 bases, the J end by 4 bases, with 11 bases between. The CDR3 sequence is CASSYQAGYEQYF. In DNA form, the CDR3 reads TGTGCCAGCAGCTACCAAGCGGGTTACGAGCAGTACTTC.

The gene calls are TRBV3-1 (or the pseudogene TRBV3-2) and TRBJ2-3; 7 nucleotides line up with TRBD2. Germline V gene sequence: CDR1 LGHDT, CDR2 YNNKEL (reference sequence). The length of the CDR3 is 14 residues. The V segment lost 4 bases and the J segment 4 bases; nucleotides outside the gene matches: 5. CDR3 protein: CASSLSGSADTQYF. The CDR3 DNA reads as TGTGCCAGCAGCCTTAGCGGGTCGGCAGATACGCAGTATTTT.